A selection of T cell receptor beta chains follows, all from one sample in a study of blood T cell repertoires in COVID-19. Sequencing was performed with immunoSEQ multiplex PCR; in TCRdb, only in-frame clones are kept and a portion is missing. The sample has 150,000 to 200,000 clones; about 89% are singletons. Sequencing was done on a sample of peripheral blood. These receptor sequences come from a man aged 65 to 79 with acute or convalescent COVID-19. CDR3s include the opening cysteine and the closing phenylalanine or tryptophan. A D gene is named only where the DNA matches it firmly. The size of a clone is reported for some rows only, either as once, few or many, or as a class for expanded clones.

clone size: -
V gene: TRBV3-1/TRBV3-2
J gene: TRBJ1-4
D gene: -
CDR3 DNA: TGTGCCAGCAGCCAAGGGGGATCAGGGAATGAAAAACTGTTTTTT
CDR3 protein: CASSQGGSGNEKLFF

clone size: -
V gene: TRBV7-3
J gene: TRBJ1-1
D gene: -
CDR3 DNA: TGTGCCAGCACCAAAAGGGGGGGATCACGCACTGAAGCTTTCTTT
CDR3 protein: CASTKRGGSRTEAFF

clone size: -
V gene: TRBV7-9
J gene: TRBJ2-2
D gene: -
CDR3 DNA: TGTGCCAGCAGCCCACGAGAACGAGGACGGGGACTCACCGGGGAGCTGTTTTTT
CDR3 protein: CASSPRERGRGLTGELFF

clone size: once
V gene: TRBV5-1
J gene: TRBJ1-4
D gene: -
CDR3 DNA: TGCGCCAGCAGCTTGGCAGGGAACGAAAAACTGTTTTTT
CDR3 protein: CASSLAGNEKLFF

clone size: -
V gene: TRBV27
J gene: TRBJ2-7
D gene: TRBD2
CDR3 DNA: TGTGCCAGCAGTTTATCGGGGACTAGCGGGGGGCCCTACGAGCAGTACTTC
CDR3 protein: CASSLSGTSGGPYEQYF

clone size: once
V gene: TRBV9
J gene: TRBJ1-6
D gene: TRBD1
CDR3 DNA: TGTGCCAGCAGCGTAGTGACAGGGGATTCACCCCTCCACTTT
CDR3 protein: CASSVVTGDSPLHF

clone size: -
V gene: TRBV5-1
J gene: TRBJ2-3
D gene: -
CDR3 DNA: TGCGCCAGCAGCTTGGGAGGGTATGCGGGCACAGATACGCAGTATTTT
CDR3 protein: CASSLGGYAGTDTQYF

clone size: -
V gene: TRBV5-5
J gene: TRBJ2-7
D gene: -
CDR3 DNA: TGTGCCAGCAGCTCGGACATTTCTTTCGAGCAGTACTTC
CDR3 protein: CASSSDISFEQYF

clone size: -
V gene: TRBV29-1
J gene: TRBJ2-1
D gene: TRBD1
CDR3 DNA: TGCAGCGTTAAGGACAGGGGGCCTTGGAATGAGCAGTTCTTC
CDR3 protein: CSVKDRGPWNEQFF

clone size: -
V gene: TRBV6-5
J gene: TRBJ2-7
D gene: TRBD2
CDR3 DNA: TGTGCCAGCGCCTCACTAGCGGGAGGGTCCTACGAGCAGTACTTC
CDR3 protein: CASASLAGGSYEQYF

clone size: -
V gene: TRBV5-6
J gene: TRBJ1-2
D gene: -
CDR3 DNA: TGTGCCAGCAGCCTAGACAGATACTATGGCTACACCTTC
CDR3 protein: CASSLDRYYGYTF

clone size: -
V gene: TRBV18
J gene: TRBJ1-1
D gene: -
CDR3 DNA: TGTGCCAGCTCACGGGACATGAACACTGAAGCTTTCTTT
CDR3 protein: CASSRDMNTEAFF

clone size: -
V gene: TRBV7-8
J gene: TRBJ2-3
D gene: -
CDR3 DNA: TGTGCCAGCAACATCCAGCGGGCCGCAGATACGCAGTATTTT
CDR3 protein: CASNIQRAADTQYF

clone size: few
V gene: TRBV18
J gene: TRBJ1-2
D gene: TRBD1
CDR3 DNA: TGTGCCAGCTCACCAATCGACAGGGCTGGGGGCTACACCTTC
CDR3 protein: CASSPIDRAGGYTF

clone size: few
V gene: TRBV6-5
J gene: TRBJ1-2
D gene: -
CDR3 DNA: TGTGCCAGCAGTTACTCGAGAGGCGGGGCGGATGGCTACACCTTC
CDR3 protein: CASSYSRGGADGYTF

clone size: -
V gene: TRBV28
J gene: TRBJ1-2
D gene: TRBD1
CDR3 DNA: TGTGCCAGCAGTTCCGGGACAGTAATCTATGGCTACACCTTC
CDR3 protein: CASSSGTVIYGYTF

clone size: -
V gene: TRBV4-2
J gene: TRBJ1-6
D gene: -
CDR3 DNA: TGTGCCAGCAGCCAGGAGAATTCACCCCTCCACTTT
CDR3 protein: CASSQENSPLHF

clone size: -
V gene: TRBV6-2/TRBV6-3
J gene: TRBJ2-1
D gene: TRBD2
CDR3 DNA: TGTGCCAGCAGTTCTCGACTAGCGGGAGGGCCTTCCTACAATGAGCAGTTCTTC
CDR3 protein: CASSSRLAGGPSYNEQFF

clone size: -
V gene: TRBV11-2
J gene: TRBJ1-4
D gene: TRBD1
CDR3 DNA: TGTGCCAGCAGCTTAGGCGCAGGGGGGATAGGTGAAAAACTGTTTTTT
CDR3 protein: CASSLGAGGIGEKLFF

clone size: -
V gene: TRBV28
J gene: TRBJ1-4
D gene: -
CDR3 DNA: TGTGCCAGCAGTGATCCCCGGGGATTAGATGAAAAACTGTTTTTT
CDR3 protein: CASSDPRGLDEKLFF

clone size: -
V gene: TRBV10-1
J gene: TRBJ1-1
D gene: -
CDR3 DNA: TGCGCCAGCAGGGAGTCCCCTGCGGACACTGAAGCTTTCTTT
CDR3 protein: CASRESPADTEAFF

clone size: few
V gene: TRBV6-2/TRBV6-3
J gene: TRBJ1-5
D gene: TRBD1
CDR3 DNA: TGTGCCAGCAGTTACGCGATGGGACAGGGGGCGCCGCCTGATCAGCCCCAGCATTTT
CDR3 protein: CASSYAMGQGAPPDQPQHF

clone size: -
V gene: TRBV6-6
J gene: TRBJ2-2
D gene: TRBD2
CDR3 DNA: TGTGCCAGCAGTTACGGAGCGGGAGCTGTCACCGGGGAGCTGTTTTTT
CDR3 protein: CASSYGAGAVTGELFF

clone size: -
V gene: TRBV19
J gene: TRBJ1-1
D gene: TRBD1
CDR3 DNA: TGTGCCAGTAGTGTCATACAGGGGGGTGAAGCTTTCTTT
CDR3 protein: CASSVIQGGEAFF

clone size: -
V gene: TRBV9
J gene: TRBJ2-3
D gene: TRBD1
CDR3 DNA: TGTGCCAGCAGCGCCGGGACAGGGTCGGATACGCAGTATTTT
CDR3 protein: CASSAGTGSDTQYF

clone size: -
V gene: TRBV5-8
J gene: TRBJ2-3
D gene: -
CDR3 DNA: TGTGCCAGCAGCCCCGGAACCCGGCGGAGCACAGATACGCAGTATTTT
CDR3 protein: CASSPGTRRSTDTQYF

clone size: once
V gene: TRBV9
J gene: TRBJ2-5
D gene: TRBD2
CDR3 DNA: TGTGCCAGCAGCGCTGGACTAGCGGGAACCCAGTACTTC
CDR3 protein: CASSAGLAGTQYF

clone size: -
V gene: TRBV5-1
J gene: TRBJ2-7
D gene: TRBD2
CDR3 DNA: TGCGCCAGCAGCTTGCTGGGAGGGCCCTACGAGCAGTACTTC
CDR3 protein: CASSLLGGPYEQYF

clone size: -
V gene: TRBV28
J gene: TRBJ1-4
D gene: -
CDR3 DNA: TGTGCCAGCACCATACACCGTATACCCTTTGAAAAACTGTTTTTT
CDR3 protein: CASTIHRIPFEKLFF

clone size: -
V gene: TRBV11-3
J gene: TRBJ2-7
D gene: TRBD1
CDR3 DNA: TGTGCCAGCAGCGCCGGACAGGGGAGGGGCGAGCAGTACTTC
CDR3 protein: CASSAGQGRGEQYF

clone size: -
V gene: TRBV2
J gene: TRBJ1-5
D gene: -
CDR3 DNA: TGTGCCAGCACCCTCCACCCAGGTCAGGGCAATCAGCCCCAGCATTTT
CDR3 protein: CASTLHPGQGNQPQHF

clone size: once
V gene: TRBV13
J gene: TRBJ2-3
D gene: TRBD2
CDR3 DNA: TGTGCCAGCAGCTTCAGACTAGCGGGAGGTTTAGATACGCAGTATTTT
CDR3 protein: CASSFRLAGGLDTQYF

clone size: -
V gene: TRBV30
J gene: TRBJ2-7
D gene: -
CDR3 DNA: TGTGCCTGCCTTCGGAGTGGCTCCTACGAGCAGTACTTC
CDR3 protein: CACLRSGSYEQYF

clone size: -
V gene: TRBV5-6
J gene: TRBJ2-5
D gene: -
CDR3 DNA: TGTGCCAGCAGCCCCGTGTCGGGGGAGACCCAGTACTTC
CDR3 protein: CASSPVSGETQYF

clone size: many
V gene: TRBV27
J gene: TRBJ2-6
D gene: TRBD1
CDR3 DNA: TGTGCCAGCAGTTGGACAGGGGGCGCTGGGGCCAACGTCCTGACTTTC
CDR3 protein: CASSWTGGAGANVLTF

clone size: -
V gene: TRBV15
J gene: TRBJ1-6
D gene: -
CDR3 DNA: TGTGCCACCAGCCAGGGGTTCAATTCACCCCTCCACTTT
CDR3 protein: CATSQGFNSPLHF

clone size: -
V gene: TRBV7-2
J gene: TRBJ1-2
D gene: TRBD1
CDR3 DNA: TGTGCCAGCAGCTTCGACAGGGGGAACTATGGCTACACCTTC
CDR3 protein: CASSFDRGNYGYTF

clone size: -
V gene: TRBV7-2
J gene: TRBJ1-1
D gene: -
CDR3 DNA: TGTGCCAGCACCGCCACCCCCAGGTACACTGAAGCTTTCTTT
CDR3 protein: CASTATPRYTEAFF

clone size: -
V gene: TRBV20-1
J gene: TRBJ2-7
D gene: -
CDR3 DNA: TGCAGTGCTAGCTACGGCTACGAGCAGTACTTC
CDR3 protein: CSASYGYEQYF

clone size: -
V gene: TRBV13
J gene: TRBJ2-1
D gene: -
CDR3 DNA: TGTGCCAGCAGCTTAGGGGTATTCGGCAATGAGCAGTTCTTC
CDR3 protein: CASSLGVFGNEQFF

clone size: -
V gene: TRBV4-1
J gene: TRBJ2-4
D gene: -
CDR3 DNA: TGCGCCAGCAGCCACCGGTCGGCCAAAAACATTCAGTACTTC
CDR3 protein: CASSHRSAKNIQYF

clone size: -
V gene: TRBV6-5
J gene: TRBJ1-5
D gene: -
CDR3 DNA: TGTGCCTCTAAAACGGCAGGTCAGCCCCAGCATTTT
CDR3 protein: CASKTAGQPQHF

clone size: -
V gene: TRBV5-1
J gene: TRBJ2-2
D gene: -
CDR3 DNA: TGCGCCAGCAGCTTGAGGTCAGGGACCGGGGAGCTGTTTTTT
CDR3 protein: CASSLRSGTGELFF

clone size: many
V gene: TRBV28
J gene: TRBJ1-2
D gene: -
CDR3 DNA: TGTGCCAGCAGTCTCGCTAATTCCCCCTATGGCTACACCTTC
CDR3 protein: CASSLANSPYGYTF

clone size: once
V gene: TRBV5-1
J gene: TRBJ1-3
D gene: -
CDR3 DNA: TGCGCCAGCAGCTTGATAGATTCTGGAAACACCATATATTTT
CDR3 protein: CASSLIDSGNTIYF

clone size: -
V gene: TRBV9
J gene: TRBJ2-7
D gene: -
CDR3 DNA: TGTGCCAGCAGCGTAGACGCTCGGGGTGACGAGCAGTACTTC
CDR3 protein: CASSVDARGDEQYF

clone size: -
V gene: TRBV4-2
J gene: TRBJ1-6
D gene: -
CDR3 DNA: TGTGCCAGCAGGCCAGGTGTTCATAATTCACCCCTCCACTTT
CDR3 protein: CASRPGVHNSPLHF

clone size: -
V gene: TRBV9
J gene: TRBJ2-7
D gene: TRBD1
CDR3 DNA: TGTGCCAGCAGCGTATCCTTCGGACAGGGGGTTTACGAGCAGTACTTC
CDR3 protein: CASSVSFGQGVYEQYF